Listed below are T cell receptor beta chains from one sample, sequenced in a study of T cells of healthy individuals. TCRdb called the 5' RACE reads again in MiXCR, with one record for every CDR3 protein. Of 63,000 or so distinct CDR3 sequences in the sample, about 16% were seen once. The receptors stem from a human donor in good health. Both conserved end residues are part of each CDR3. A D gene is named only where the DNA matches it firmly. Some rows have no size entry. The others give once, few or many, or a class for an expanded clone.

length,J,V,D,size,DNA,CDR3
15,TRBJ2-3,TRBV11-2,TRBD2,-,TGTGCCAGCAGCAACTACGGGGGGGCGGGAGATACGCAGTATTTT,CASSNYGGAGDTQYF
15,TRBJ2-3,TRBV24-1,TRBD2,few,TGTGCCACCAGTGATTTAGCGGGAGACACAGATACGCAGTATTTT,CATSDLAGDTDTQYF
15,TRBJ2-3,TRBV5-4,-,many,TGTGCCAGCAGCTCGGGTAGCGTGGGGTCATATACGCAGTATTTT,CASSSGSVGSYTQYF
13,TRBJ2-1,TRBV7-9,-,few,TGTGCCAGGTCTAGCCCTAGGAACAATGAGCAGTTCTTC,CARSSPRNNEQFF
14,TRBJ1-6,TRBV5-1,TRBD1,-,TGCGCCAGCAGCCCGGGACAGGGTTTTATTACCCTCCACTTT,CASSPGQGFITLHF
14,TRBJ1-1,TRBV29-1,-,many,TGCAGCGTTTACCCTGGTGCAGGTGGAACTGAAGCTTTCTTT,CSVYPGAGGTEAFF
15,TRBJ1-3,TRBV5-1,-,few,TGCGCCAGCAGCCCGACAGGAGATCCTGGAAACACCATATATTTT,CASSPTGDPGNTIYF
12,TRBJ1-2,TRBV28,-,few,TGTGCCCACAGGGCGGGGGACTATGGCTACACCTTC,CAHRAGDYGYTF
14,TRBJ2-3,TRBV11-3,TRBD2,-,TGTGCCAGCAGCAATGGACTAGCGGGCGATACGCAGTATTTT,CASSNGLAGDTQYF
15,TRBJ2-1,TRBV2,TRBD1,many,TGTGCCAGCAGCCCTGGACAGGGGTTCTACAATGAGCAGTTCTTC,CASSPGQGFYNEQFF
12,TRBJ1-2,TRBV5-1,-,few,TGCGCCAGCAGCTTGGACGGCGTGGGCTACACCTTC,CASSLDGVGYTF
15,TRBJ1-5,TRBV6-1,TRBD1,few,TGTGCCAGCAGTGATATGGGACAGGGCAATCAGCCCCAGCATTTT,CASSDMGQGNQPQHF
16,TRBJ2-1,TRBV6-4,-,many,TGTGCCAGCAGTGACTCGACGAGGGGGGGCTACAATGAGCAGTTCTTC,CASSDSTRGGYNEQFF
10,TRBJ2-7,TRBV29-1,TRBD1,many,TGCAGCGTACGACAGGGCGAGCAGTACTTC,CSVRQGEQYF
15,TRBJ2-7,TRBV12-3/TRBV12-4,-,many,TGTGCCAGCACCGACGGTCAAACCCTGTCCTACGAGCAGTACTTC,CASTDGQTLSYEQYF
15,TRBJ1-5,TRBV4-2,-,-,TGTGCCAGCAGCCAAGATCCGGGAGTCAATCAGCCCCAGCATTTT,CASSQDPGVNQPQHF
15,TRBJ2-7,TRBV29-1,-,-,TGCAGCGTAGTCACCACCCGGCTAGCGAACTACGAGCAGTACTTC,CSVVTTRLANYEQYF